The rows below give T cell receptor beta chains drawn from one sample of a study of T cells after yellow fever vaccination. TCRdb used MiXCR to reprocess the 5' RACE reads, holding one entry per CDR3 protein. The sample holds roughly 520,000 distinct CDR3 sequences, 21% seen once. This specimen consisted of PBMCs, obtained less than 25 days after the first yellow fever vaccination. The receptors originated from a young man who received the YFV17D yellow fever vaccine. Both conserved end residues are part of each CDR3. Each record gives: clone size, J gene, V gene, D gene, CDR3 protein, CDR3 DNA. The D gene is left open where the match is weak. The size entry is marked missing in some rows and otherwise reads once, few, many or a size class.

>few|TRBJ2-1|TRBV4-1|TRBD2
CASSQDPASGEQFF
TGCGCCAGCAGCCAAGATCCGGCTAGCGGTGAGCAGTTCTTC
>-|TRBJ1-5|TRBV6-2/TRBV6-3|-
CASSYSLAITQHF
TGTGCCAGCAGTTACTCTTTGGCGATCACCCAGCATTTT
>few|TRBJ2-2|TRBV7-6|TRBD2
CASSLDPTSGGGTGELFF
TGTGCCAGCAGCTTAGACCCGACTAGCGGGGGAGGGACCGGGGAGCTGTTTTTT
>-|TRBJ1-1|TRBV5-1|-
CASSLEAGPHEAFF
TGCGCCAGCAGCTTGGAGGCAGGGCCTCATGAAGCTTTCTTT
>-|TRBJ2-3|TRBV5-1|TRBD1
CACREGALTDTQYF
TGCGCCTGCAGAGAGGGGGCTCTCACAGATACGCAGTATTTT
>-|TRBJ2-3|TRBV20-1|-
CSAPRGLTDTQYF
TGCAGTGCTCCGCGGGGCCTCACAGATACGCAGTATTTT
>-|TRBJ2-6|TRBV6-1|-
CASSPGALLGANVLTF
TGTGCCAGCAGTCCAGGGGCCCTACTCGGGGCCAACGTCCTGACTTTC
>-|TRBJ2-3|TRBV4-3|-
CASSQETFTTDTQYF
TGCGCCAGCAGCCAAGAAACATTTACCACAGATACGCAGTATTTT
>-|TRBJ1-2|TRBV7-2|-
CASSLASGEYGYTF
TGTGCCAGCAGCTTAGCCTCAGGGGAATATGGCTACACCTTC
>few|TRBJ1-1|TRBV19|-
CASSMDQGFTEAFF
TGTGCCAGTAGTATGGATCAGGGATTCACTGAAGCTTTCTTT
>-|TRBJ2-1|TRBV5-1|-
CASSMGVSSYNEQFF
TGCGCCAGCAGCATGGGTGTGAGCTCCTACAATGAGCAGTTCTTC
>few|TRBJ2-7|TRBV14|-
CASSLGQGWPAYF
TGTGCCAGCAGCCTGGGCCAGGGGTGGCCGGCGTACTTC
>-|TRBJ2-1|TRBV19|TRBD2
CASTPGTSGYNEQFF
TGTGCCAGCACCCCTGGGACTAGCGGTTACAATGAGCAGTTCTTC
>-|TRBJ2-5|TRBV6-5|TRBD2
CASSYSLAGVQETQYF
TGTGCCAGCAGTTACTCCCTAGCGGGGGTCCAAGAGACCCAGTACTTC
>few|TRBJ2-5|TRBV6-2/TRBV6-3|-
CASSYPQHQETQYF
TGTGCCAGCAGTTACCCACAGCACCAAGAGACCCAGTACTTC
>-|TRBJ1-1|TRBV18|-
CASSREQLNTEAFF
TGTGCCAGCTCACGTGAACAGTTGAACACTGAAGCTTTCTTT
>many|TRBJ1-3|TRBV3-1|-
CASSHLTAGNTIYF
TGTGCCAGCAGCCACTTGACGGCTGGAAACACCATATATTTT
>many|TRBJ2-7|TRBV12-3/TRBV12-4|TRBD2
CASSRGGVYEQYF
TGTGCCAGCAGTCGCGGGGGTGTCTACGAGCAGTACTTC
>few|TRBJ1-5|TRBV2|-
CASSAEYSNQPQHF
TGTGCCAGCAGTGCGGAGTATAGCAATCAGCCCCAGCATTTT
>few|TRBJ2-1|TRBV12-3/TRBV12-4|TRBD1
CASSPPAGGYNEQFF
TGTGCCAGCTCCCCTCCGGCAGGGGGCTACAATGAGCAGTTCTTC
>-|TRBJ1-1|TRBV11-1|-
CASSLTVFNTEAFF
TGTGCCAGCAGCTTGACAGTTTTCAACACTGAAGCTTTCTTT
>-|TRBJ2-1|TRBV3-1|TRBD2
CASSQVAGGNEQFF
TGTGCCAGCAGCCAAGTAGCGGGGGGAAATGAGCAGTTCTTC
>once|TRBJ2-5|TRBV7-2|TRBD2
CASSSTRGSFQETQYF
TGTGCCAGCAGCTCGACTCGCGGGAGCTTCCAAGAGACCCAGTACTTC
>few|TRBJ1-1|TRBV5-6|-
CASSLGVKYTEAFF
TGTGCCAGCAGCTTGGGGGTTAAGTACACTGAAGCTTTCTTT
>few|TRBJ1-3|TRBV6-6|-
CASRANSGNTIYF
TGTGCCAGCAGAGCGAACTCTGGAAACACCATATATTTT
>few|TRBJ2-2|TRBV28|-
CASFRYGKNTGELFF
TGTGCCAGCTTTAGGTACGGGAAGAACACCGGGGAGCTGTTTTTT
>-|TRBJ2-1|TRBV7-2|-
CASSLRSGNEQFF
TGTGCCAGCAGCTTACGGTCGGGGAATGAGCAGTTCTTC
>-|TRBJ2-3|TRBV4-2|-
CASSQDPGRVKPDTQYF
TGTGCCAGCAGCCAAGACCCGGGCAGGGTCAAACCAGATACGCAGTATTTT
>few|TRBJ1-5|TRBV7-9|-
CASSLGRGHPQHF
TGTGCCAGCAGCCTGGGCCGGGGACATCCCCAGCATTTT
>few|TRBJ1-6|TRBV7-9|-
CASSLGQVLVNSPLHF
TGTGCCAGCAGCTTGGGGCAGGTCCTAGTTAATTCACCCCTCCACTTT
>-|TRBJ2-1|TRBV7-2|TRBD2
CASSLGPGGATQFF
TGTGCCAGCAGCTTAGGGCCCGGGGGGGCTACCCAGTTCTTC
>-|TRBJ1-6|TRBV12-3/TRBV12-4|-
CASSLNDNSPLHF
TGTGCCAGCAGTTTAAACGATAATTCACCCCTCCACTTT